Following are 3 T cell receptor beta chains from one sample sequenced in a study of cytomegalovirus exposure and HLA in healthy donors. Clones were sequenced by immunoSEQ multiplex PCR, and TCRdb holds only the in-frame ones, with some missing. Here the sample spans 150,000 to 250,000 clones, around 80% being singletons. The sample taken for sequencing was PBMCs. The receptors stem from a woman in her 30s in good health and CMV-seronegative.

The chain couples TRBV27 to TRBJ1-2; D uncertain. V shed 3 bases and J shed 2 bases, with 13 bases lying between them. The germline CDR1 and CDR2 sequences are MNHEY and SMNVEV (reference sequence). This CDR3 is built from 15 residues. The CDR3 bases are TGTGCCAGCAGTTTGAAAGCCCGGGAGAACTATGGCTACACCTTC. It translates to CASSLKARENYGYTF.

This chain links TRBV5-8 with TRBJ1-5; unclear D gene. V lost 0 bases and J lost 7, with 11 bases in between. There are 14 residues in the CDR3. Germline V gives CDR1 SGHTS, CDR2 YDEGEE. The CDR3 sequence is CASSLGDGVQPQHF. The CDR3 nucleotides read TGTGCCAGCAGCTTGGGCGACGGAGTACAGCCCCAGCATTTT.

V usage is TRBV9 and J usage is TRBJ2-1, with 7 bases identical to TRBD2. CDR1 is SGDLS, CDR2 YYNGEE, per germline. V gave up 3 bases and J gave up 6 bases; unmatched junction bases: 12. The CDR3 runs to 16 residues. CDR3 residues: CASSGQRAGWSNEQFF. The CDR3 DNA sequence: TGTGCCAGCAGCGGACAACGAGCGGGATGGTCCAATGAGCAGTTCTTC.